This T cell receptor beta chain originates from a study of T-cell memory formation after mild COVID-19. Study details: The TCR clusters were mostly specific to one donor. Study results and caveats: Clones which contracted sat mainly in CM and EM if CD4+, and in EMRA if CD8+. Proof of SARS-CoV-2 specificity was absent for the second-wave clones that crested on day 37. Contracting clones, day 15 to 85, had balanced CD4/CD8, and later expanders favored CD4+.

The CDR3 sequence is 16 residues long. With 5 bases clipped from V and 4 bases from J, the junction kept 8 bases outside the gene matches. Germline assignment: CDR1 SEHNR and CDR2 FQNEAQ (reference sequence). Note on this clonotype: Antigen: not known.

TCRdb reanalysed the 5' RACE reads using MiXCR and keeps one entry per CDR3 protein. The table includes some 340,000 distinct CDR3 sequences, around 13% detected once. The chain carries TRBV7-9 and TRBJ2-3; 11 bases match TRBD1. This TCR was sampled from a man between 18 and 35 years old who had mild COVID-19 (a few samples of this study predate the infection). Cell type and time point are not known. Sequenced input: PBMCs or a T cell subset sorted from them (not recorded which). The CDR3 DNA sequence: TGTGCCAGCAGCCCCCCCAAGGGACAGGGGGCAGATACGCAGTATTTT. Translating it yields CASSPPKGQGADTQYF.